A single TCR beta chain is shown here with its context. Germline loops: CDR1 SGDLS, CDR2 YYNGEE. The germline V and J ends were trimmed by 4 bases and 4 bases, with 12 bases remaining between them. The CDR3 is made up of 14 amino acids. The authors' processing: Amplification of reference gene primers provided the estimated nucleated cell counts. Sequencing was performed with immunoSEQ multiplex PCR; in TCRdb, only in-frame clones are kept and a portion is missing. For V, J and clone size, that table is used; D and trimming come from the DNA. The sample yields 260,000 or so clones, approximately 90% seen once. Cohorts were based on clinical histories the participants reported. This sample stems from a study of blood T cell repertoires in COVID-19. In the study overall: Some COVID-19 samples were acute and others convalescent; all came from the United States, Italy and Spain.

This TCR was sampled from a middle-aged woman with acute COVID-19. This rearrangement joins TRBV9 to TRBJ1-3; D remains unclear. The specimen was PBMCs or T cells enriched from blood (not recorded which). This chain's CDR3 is CASSKWAVGNTIYF. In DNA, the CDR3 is TGTGCCAGCAGCAAGTGGGCAGTAGGAAACACCATATATTTT.